What follows are 25 T cell receptor beta chains derived from one specimen sequenced in a study of graft-versus-host responses after intestinal transplantation. Their recognized antigens are unknown. Method: immunoSEQ multiplex PCR; TCRdb's copy keeps in-frame clones and lacks some. This sample carries around 77,000 clones, 94% of them seen once, and the ten largest clones take less than 0.65%. Material: unstimulated CD8+ T cells sorted from spleen or lymph node cells, obtained before intestinal transplant. The source of these receptors is a human donor who received an intestinal transplant.

V usage is TRBV6-6 and J usage is TRBJ1-2; D gene uncertain. The V end lost 6 bases, the J end lost 7 bases, and 15 bases lay between the germline ends. Germline V gives CDR1 MNHNY, CDR2 SVGAGI (reference sequence). This CDR3 comprises 13 residues. The CDR3 coding sequence is TGTGCCAGCAGCCACGACGTTAGCTCTGGCTACACCTTC. Encoded protein: CASSHDVSSGYTF.

This clone has a single count. The chain has TRBV6-1 and TRBJ1-5; 8 bases match TRBD1. CDR3 size: 14 residues. Trimming took 11 bases from V and 4 from J; bases not matched to a gene: 10. Germline CDR1 and CDR2: MNHNS and SASEGT. The CDR3 coding sequence is TGTGCCGTTCCCGGGGACAGGACAAATCAGCCCCAGCATTTT. It codes for CAVPGDRTNQPQHF.

This chain joins TRBV5-4 and TRBJ2-7; 8 bases agree with TRBD1. Germline CDR1 reads SGHNT; CDR2 reads YYREEE (reference sequence). Losses at the gene ends were 3 bases for V and 2 bases for J; bases not matched to a gene: 7. This CDR3 has 15 amino acids. Here the CDR3 DNA reads TGTGCCAGCAGCTACCAGGACAGGGAGACCTACGAGCAGTACTTC. As protein: CASSYQDRETYEQYF.

The genes are TRBV18 and TRBJ2-1; 9 nucleotides line up with TRBD1. Germline values: CDR1 KGHSH, CDR2 LQKENI. The V gene end was trimmed by 6 bases and the J gene end by 3 bases; junction bases not matched to a gene: 6. The CDR3 extends over 15 amino acids. CDR3 nucleotides: TGTGCCAGCTCCGGCGGGACAGGGAGCTACAATGAGCAGTTCTTC. Its translation: CASSGGTGSYNEQFF.

V usage is TRBV27 and J usage is TRBJ2-1; D may be TRBD1 (5 bases). The germline V and J ends were trimmed by 3 bases and 5 bases, with 17 bases remaining between them. CDR1 and CDR2 (germline): MNHEY, SMNVEV (reference sequence). This CDR3 has 16 amino acids. The CDR3 DNA sequence: TGTGCCAGCAGTTTCCTCCGACAGCAACCTGACAATGAGCAGTTCTTC. Translating it yields CASSFLRQQPDNEQFF.

The CDR3 region is CASSLDGSGRQETQYF. CDR3 DNA sequence: TGTGCCAGCAGCTTGGACGGTAGCGGGAGGCAAGAGACCCAGTACTTC. The rearrangement joins TRBV5-4 to TRBJ2-5; 10 bases are a match to TRBD2. With 0 bases clipped from V and 2 bases from J, the junction kept 4 bases outside the gene matches. Germline V gene data show CDR1 as SGHNT and CDR2 as YYREEE (reference sequence). The CDR3 contains 16 residues.

The chain carries TRBV30 and TRBJ2-1; 7 bases match TRBD2. The V segment lost 0 bases and the J segment 4 bases; nucleotides outside the gene matches: 9. This CDR3 comprises 16 residues. CDR1 and CDR2 (germline): GTSNPN, SVGIG (reference sequence). CDR3: CAWSVPQAGWYNEQFF. CDR3 coding DNA: TGTGCCTGGAGTGTACCTCAAGCGGGATGGTACAATGAGCAGTTCTTC.

This chain links TRBV10-2 with TRBJ1-2; 8 nucleotides agree with TRBD1. The CDR3 is 14 residues long. With 4 bases clipped from V and 3 bases from J, the junction kept 4 bases outside the gene matches. Germline CDR1 is WSHSY and CDR2 is SAAADI. The CDR3 DNA is TGCGCCAGCAGTGGTCCGGGACAGGACTATGGCTACACCTTC. Residues: CASSGPGQDYGYTF.

The rearrangement uses TRBV19 and TRBJ2-2, with no clear D. CDR3 length: 15 amino acids. Germline V gives CDR1 LNHDA, CDR2 SQIVND (reference sequence). The germline V and J ends were trimmed by 5 bases and 3 bases, with 13 bases remaining between them. The CDR3 sequence: CASSPIEEDTGELFF. For the CDR3, the DNA is TGTGCCAGTAGTCCGATCGAAGAGGACACCGGGGAGCTGTTTTTT. Together with reference TRBV19 and TRBJ2-2, the CDR3 gives the full variable domain: DGGITQSPKYLFRKEGQNVTLSCEQNLNHDAMYWYRQDPGQGLRLIYYSQIVNDFQKGDIAEGYSVSREKKESFPLTVTSAQKNPTAFYLCASSPIEEDTGELFFGEGSRLTVL.

The chain joins TRBV9 to TRBJ2-1; D not resolved. Between the trimmed V and J ends, which lost 3 bases and 0 bases, there was a span of 7 bases. Germline CDR1 reads SGDLS; CDR2 reads YYNGEE. The CDR3 is made up of 14 amino acids. In DNA form, the CDR3 reads TGTGCCAGCAGCGCCTCAAGCTCCTACAATGAGCAGTTCTTC. It is translated as CASSASSSYNEQFF.

The chain combines TRBV15 with TRBJ1-1; D gene uncertain. Germline V lookup: CDR1 LNHNV, CDR2 YYDKDF (reference sequence). CDR3 length: 16 residues. Trimming pared 0 bases from V and 0 bases from J, leaving 11 bases between. In DNA, the CDR3 is TGTGCCACCAGCAGAGATCGCGGGATCTTGAACACTGAAGCTTTCTTT. Protein: CATSRDRGILNTEAFF. The full variable domain, with the rest looked up from reference TRBV15 and TRBJ1-1, is DAMVIQNPRYQVTQFGKPVTLSCSQTLNHNVMYWYQQKSSQAPKLLFHYYDKDFNNEADTPDNFQSRRPNTSFCFLDIRSPGLGDTAMYLCATSRDRGILNTEAFFGQGTRLTVV.

The chain couples TRBV27 to TRBJ2-1; weak D call: TRBD1 (5 bases). The germline V gene encodes CDR1 MNHEY and CDR2 SMNVEV (reference sequence). The germline V and J ends were trimmed by 0 bases and 0 bases, with 12 bases remaining between them. This CDR3 has 17 amino acids. CDR3 loop: CASSLSMTDSSYNEQFF. The CDR3 DNA reads as TGTGCCAGCAGTTTATCGATGACAGACAGCTCCTACAATGAGCAGTTCTTC.

The V and J genes are TRBV7-9 and TRBJ1-3; D not resolved. Germline CDR1 is SEHNR and CDR2 is FQNEAQ (reference sequence). The V end lost 6 bases, the J end lost 0 bases, and 15 bases lay between the germline ends. The CDR3 has 16 amino acids. Here the CDR3 reads CASRGFQAGSGNTIYF. The CDR3 DNA reads TGTGCCAGCAGGGGGTTCCAGGCGGGCTCTGGAAACACCATATATTTT.

CDR3 DNA sequence: TGTGCCAGCAGCTCGGGGACAGGGCGTATCTATGGCTACACCTTC. Its translation: CASSSGTGRIYGYTF. The J gene is TRBJ1-2, the V gene TRBV5-6; the match to TRBD1 covers 9 bases. J lost 4 bases, V lost 3 bases, and 7 bases had no gene match. This CDR3 has 15 residues. CDR1 is SGHDT, CDR2 YYEEEE, per germline.

The chain joins TRBV4-1 to TRBJ1-3; a possible D gene is TRBD1 (5 bases). V lost 2 bases and J 2 bases, leaving 7 bases between the germline ends. Germline V lookup: CDR1 MGHRA, CDR2 YSYEKL. The CDR3 length is 14 residues. The CDR3 nucleotides read TGCGCCAGCAGCCAACCGGGGGCTGGAAACACCATATATTTT. It encodes CASSQPGAGNTIYF.

This clone was detected once. The V and J genes are TRBV7-9 and TRBJ2-7; D possibly uses TRBD1 or TRBD2 (6 bases each). Between the trimmed V and J ends, which lost 5 bases and 5 bases, there was a span of 16 bases. Germline CDR1 is SEHNR and CDR2 is FQNEAQ (reference sequence). The CDR3 length is 14 residues. The CDR3 DNA reads TGTGCCAGCAGCCGGGGGCAGGGGAGCCACGAGCAGTACTTC. It codes for CASSRGQGSHEQYF.

The rearrangement links TRBV21-1 to TRBJ1-5; no DNA check was done on the table's D call, TRBD1. TRBV21-1 is an annotated pseudogene. The CDR3 spans 14 residues. CDR3 loop: CASSVWAVNQPQHF. As DNA, the CDR3 is TGTGCCAGCAGCGTCTGGGCAGTTAATCAGCCCCAGCATTTT.

The genes are TRBV27 and TRBJ1-4; 9 bases line up with TRBD1. The CDR3 is 14 residues long. V was pared by 6 bases and J by 7 bases, with 6 bases of the junction left unmatched. Germline CDR1 MNHEY, CDR2 SMNVEV (reference sequence). As DNA, the CDR3 is TGTGCCAGCAGGCGGACAGGGGAAATTGAAAAACTGTTTTTT. This encodes CASRRTGEIEKLFF. The variable domain in full, completed from reference TRBV27 and TRBJ1-4, reads EAQVTQNPRYLITVTGKKLTVTCSQNMNHEYMSWYRQDPGLGLRQIYYSMNVEVTDKGDVPEGYKVSRKEKRNFPLILESPSPNQTSLYFCASRRTGEIEKLFFGSGTQLSVL.

V and J are TRBV27 and TRBJ2-5; 15 bases align to TRBD2. Germline V CDR1 and CDR2: MNHEY, SMNVEV (reference sequence). The CDR3 totals 16 residues. Unmatched junction bases numbered 2, after V lost 2 bases and J lost 4 bases. The CDR3 nucleotides read TGTGCCAGCAGTTTACCGGGACTAGCGGGAGGAGAGACCCAGTACTTC. Protein sequence: CASSLPGLAGGETQYF.

The chain links TRBV6-6 to TRBJ2-7; no definite D call. This CDR3 comprises 13 residues. The V end lost 2 bases, the J end lost 3 bases, and 8 bases lay between the germline ends. Germline values: CDR1 MNHNY, CDR2 SVGAGI (reference sequence). CDR3: CASSYRQDYEQYF. Written as DNA, the CDR3 is TGTGCCAGCAGTTACCGTCAGGACTACGAGCAGTACTTC.

The chain has TRBV19 and TRBJ2-7, with D possibly being TRBD1 (7 bases). Trimming pared 4 bases from V and 7 bases from J, leaving 20 bases between. Germline CDR1 and CDR2: LNHDA and SQIVND (reference sequence). The CDR3 totals 15 residues. CDR3: CASSTAGQPPLEQYF. CDR3 coding DNA: TGTGCCAGTAGTACCGCGGGACAGCCCCCTTTAGAGCAGTACTTC.

The chain uses TRBV7-9 and TRBJ2-7; TRBD1 matches at 9 bases. Germline loops: CDR1 SEHNR, CDR2 FQNEAQ (reference sequence). The CDR3 is made up of 15 amino acids. J gave up 0 bases and V 4 bases, and 4 bases lay outside the gene matches. The DNA for the CDR3 is TGTGCCAGCAGCTCCGGGACAGGGTACTCCTACGAGCAGTACTTC. Translation gives CASSSGTGYSYEQYF.

The chain uses TRBV5-1 and TRBJ2-1; D not resolved. Trimming pared 2 bases from V and 7 bases from J, leaving 4 bases between. The germline V gene has CDR1 SGHRS and CDR2 YFSETQ. This CDR3 is 11 amino acids long. CDR3 protein: CASSFRNEQFF. For the CDR3, the DNA is TGCGCCAGCAGCTTCCGAAATGAGCAGTTCTTC.

The gene calls are TRBV9 and TRBJ2-7, with 8 positions matching TRBD1. This CDR3 has 14 amino acids. Germline trimming cut 2 bases from V and 2 bases from J; bases unmatched to any gene: 3. The V gene's germline CDR1 is SGDLS and CDR2 YYNGEE. The CDR3, as DNA: TGTGCCAGCAGCGTGGAGGACAGGGCCTACGAGCAGTACTTC. This translates into CASSVEDRAYEQYF.

The CDR3 nucleotides are TGTGCCAGCAGCGTAGAAGGGGGGAGCTCCTACGAGCAGTACTTC. This translates into CASSVEGGSSYEQYF. The genes are TRBV9 and TRBJ2-7; D assignment may be TRBD1 or TRBD2 (6 bases each). Germline-derived CDR1 and CDR2 are SGDLS and YYNGEE. The V gene lost 0 bases and the J gene lost 0 bases, with 10 bases spanning the gap. This CDR3 is 15 amino acids long. Drawing the rest from reference TRBV9 and TRBJ2-7, the complete variable domain is DSGVTQTPKHLITATGQRVTLRCSPRSGDLSVYWYQQSLDQGLQFLIQYYNGEERAKGNILERFSAQQFPDLHSELNLSSLELGDSALYFCASSVEGGSSYEQYFGPGTRLTVT.